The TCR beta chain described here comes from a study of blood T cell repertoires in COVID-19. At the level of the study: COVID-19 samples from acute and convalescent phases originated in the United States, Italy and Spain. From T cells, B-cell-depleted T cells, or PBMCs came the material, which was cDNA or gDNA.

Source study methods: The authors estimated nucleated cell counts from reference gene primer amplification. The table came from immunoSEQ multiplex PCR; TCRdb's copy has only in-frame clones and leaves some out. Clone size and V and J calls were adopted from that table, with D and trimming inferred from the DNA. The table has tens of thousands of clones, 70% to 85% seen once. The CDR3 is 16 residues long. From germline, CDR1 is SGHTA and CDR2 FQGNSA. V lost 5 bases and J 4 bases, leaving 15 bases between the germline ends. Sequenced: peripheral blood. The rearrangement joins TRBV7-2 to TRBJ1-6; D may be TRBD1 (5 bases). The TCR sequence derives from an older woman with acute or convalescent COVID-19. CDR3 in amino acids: CASSRSATEYNSPLHF. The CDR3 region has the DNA TGTGCCAGCAGCCGCTCCGCGACAGAGTATAATTCACCCCTCCACTTT.